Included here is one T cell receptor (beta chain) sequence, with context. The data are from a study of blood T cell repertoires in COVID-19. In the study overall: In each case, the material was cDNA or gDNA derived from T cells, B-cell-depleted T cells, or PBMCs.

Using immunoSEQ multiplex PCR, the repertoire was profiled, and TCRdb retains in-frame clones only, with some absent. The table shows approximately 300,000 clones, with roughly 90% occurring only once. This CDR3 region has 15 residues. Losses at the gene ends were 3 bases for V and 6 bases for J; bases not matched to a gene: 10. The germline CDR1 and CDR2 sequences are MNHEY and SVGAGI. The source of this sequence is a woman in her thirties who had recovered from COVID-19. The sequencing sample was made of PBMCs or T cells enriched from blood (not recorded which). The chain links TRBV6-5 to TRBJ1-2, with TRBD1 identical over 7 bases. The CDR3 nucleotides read TGTGCCAGCAGTTATGCTCTAGGGGGCGGTGATGGCTACACCTTC. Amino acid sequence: CASSYALGGGDGYTF.